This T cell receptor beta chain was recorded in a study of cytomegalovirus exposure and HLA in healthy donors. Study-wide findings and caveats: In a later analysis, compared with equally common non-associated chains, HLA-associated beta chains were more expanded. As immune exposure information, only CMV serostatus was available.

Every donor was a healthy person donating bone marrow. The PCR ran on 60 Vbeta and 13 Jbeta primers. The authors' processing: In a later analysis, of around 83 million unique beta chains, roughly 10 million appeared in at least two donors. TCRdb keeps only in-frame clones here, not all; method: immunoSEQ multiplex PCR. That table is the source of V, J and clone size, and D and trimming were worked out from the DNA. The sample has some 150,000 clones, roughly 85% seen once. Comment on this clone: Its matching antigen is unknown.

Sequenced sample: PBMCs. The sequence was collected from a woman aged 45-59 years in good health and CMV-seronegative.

The CDR3 is CASSLGVRGANVLTF. CDR3 nucleotides: TGTGCCAGCAGCTTGGGAGTACGGGGGGCCAACGTCCTGACTTTC. The J gene is TRBJ2-6, the V gene TRBV5-4; D gene uncertain. Germline V gives CDR1 SGHNT, CDR2 YYREEE (reference sequence). Trimming left V 0 bases short and J 4 bases short, with 8 bases between. The length of the CDR3 is 15 residues.